The 22 T cell receptor beta chains reported below all come from one sample, sequenced in a study of shared clonotypes between healthy human individuals (dated by TCRdb to between 2020 and 2021). Receptor libraries were prepared by the immunoSEQ multiplex PCR assay. TCRdb holds this immuneACCESS table with in-frame rearrangements only. Some clones are missing; in checked studies, unresolved V genes explain under half, and the rest has no known cause. This sample is represented by some 2.1 million clones; roughly 94% of them were singletons. 0.1% to 0.15% of the sample rests with the top ten. The source material was naive CD4+ T cells sorted from blood. Read against the paper, the sample's cell subset or site label means: CD45RA+ positively selected. All receptors come from a man younger than 30 in good health.

This chain uses TRBV4-1 with TRBJ2-2; TRBD1 matches 11 bases. The V gene's germline CDR1 is MGHRA and CDR2 YSYEKL. This CDR3 has 16 amino acids. Germline trimming cut 4 bases from V and 4 bases from J; bases unmatched to any gene: 5. CDR3 sequence reads: CASSRLGQGVTGELFF. CDR3 in DNA: TGCGCCAGCAGCCGACTGGGACAGGGGGTCACCGGGGAGCTGTTTTTT.

The rearrangement joins TRBV28 to TRBJ1-2; 8 nucleotides align to TRBD1. The CDR3 spans 15 residues. J lost 5 bases, V lost 2 bases, and 7 bases had no gene match. Germline values: CDR1 MDHEN, CDR2 SYDVKM. The CDR3 reads CASSLRSRQGYGYTF. The CDR3 DNA reads as TGTGCCAGCAGTTTACGGTCCCGACAGGGGTATGGCTACACCTTC.

The V call is TRBV28, the J call TRBJ2-7; D remains unclear. CDR1 MDHEN and CDR2 SYDVKM come from the germline V gene. This CDR3 comprises 11 residues. With 11 bases removed from V and 2 bases from J, the gap between germline ends came to 10 bases. This chain's CDR3 is CASGATYEQYF. CDR3 nucleotides: TGTGCCTCCGGAGCTACCTACGAGCAGTACTTC.

V and J are TRBV6-1 and TRBJ1-6, with TRBD1 matching 8 bases. CDR3 length: 14 amino acids. CDR1 and CDR2 (germline): MNHNS, SASEGT. Trimming took 6 bases from V and 9 from J; bases not matched to a gene: 7. The CDR3 coding sequence is TGTGCCAGCAGAGGCGACAGGGGACGTTCACCCCTCCACTTT. Translating gives CASRGDRGRSPLHF.

The V call is TRBV9, the J call TRBJ1-6, with 7 nucleotides matching TRBD1. This CDR3 is 16 amino acids long. The germline CDR1 and CDR2 sequences are SGDLS and YYNGEE. With V trimmed by 3 bases and J by 6 bases, 9 bases remained unmatched. This CDR3 reads CASSAQGGTTNSPLHF. CDR3 sequence (DNA): TGTGCCAGCAGCGCCCAGGGGGGGACCACTAATTCACCCCTCCACTTT.

As regards this clone: Other DNA variants within this sample encode the same CDR3. The chain uses TRBV19 and TRBJ2-7; D remains ambiguous. The CDR3 contains 11 residues. Trimming removed 3 bases from V and 4 bases from J, with 4 bases in between. The V gene's germline CDR1 is LNHDA and CDR2 SQIVND (reference sequence). The CDR3 DNA sequence: TGTGCCAGTAGTATCGGTTACGAGCAGTACTTC. Amino acid sequence: CASSIGYEQYF.

This clone was recorded only once. The CDR3 coding sequence is TGTGCCATCAGTGAGTCCCGGGACACGGAAAAACTGTTTTTT. Amino acid sequence: CAISESRDTEKLFF. This rearrangement joins TRBV10-3 to TRBJ1-4; the D gene is possibly TRBD1 (6 bases). The CDR3 spans 14 residues. The V end lost 0 bases, the J end lost 8 bases, and 10 bases lay between the germline ends. CDR1 is ENHRY, CDR2 SYGVKD, per germline.

V is TRBV5-1 and J is TRBJ2-7, with a weak D call TRBD1 (6 bases). V lost 4 bases and J 7 bases, leaving 18 bases between the germline ends. In germline, CDR1 is SGHRS, CDR2 YFSETQ. The CDR3 has 14 residues. The CDR3 reads CASSPGDPIGEQYF. The CDR3 bases are TGCGCCAGCAGCCCAGGGGACCCCATAGGTGAGCAGTACTTC. Full variable domain (outside the CDR3, taken from reference TRBV5-1 and TRBJ2-7): KAGVTQTPRYLIKTRGQQVTLSCSPISGHRSVSWYQQTPGQGLQFLFEYFSETQRNKGNFPGRFSGRQFSNSRSEMNVSTLELGDSALYLCASSPGDPIGEQYFGPGTRLTVT.

This chain links TRBV6-4 with TRBJ2-7, with D possibly being TRBD1 or TRBD2 (6 bases each). The CDR3 has 13 residues. Germline CDR1 MRHNA, CDR2 SNTAGT. V dropped 6 bases and J dropped 0 bases, with 9 bases sitting between them. The DNA for the CDR3 is TGTGCCAGCAGCGGGGGCCACTCCTACGAGCAGTACTTC. This translates into CASSGGHSYEQYF.

A word on this clone: The sample contains more than one DNA sequence encoding this CDR3. This chain connects TRBV27 to TRBJ1-4; D perhaps matches TRBD1 (5 bases). V lost 1 base and J 7 bases, leaving 10 bases between the germline ends. The CDR3 is 14 residues long. Germline lookup yields CDR1 MNHEY and CDR2 SMNVEV (reference sequence). CDR3 nucleotides: TGTGCCAGCAGTTTATTAGGGGCGGGTGAAAAACTGTTTTTT. Translating gives CASSLLGAGEKLFF.

This chain connects TRBV4-1 to TRBJ1-1, with D hard to call. CDR1 and CDR2 from the germline V gene are MGHRA and YSYEKL. Trimming stripped 5 bases from V and 1 base from J, with 8 bases between. This CDR3 region has 13 residues. CDR3 amino acids: CASSGSPNTEAFF. The CDR3 nucleotides are TGCGCCAGCAGCGGGTCACCGAACACTGAAGCTTTCTTT.

The chain carries TRBV25-1 and TRBJ2-2, with 9 bases fitting TRBD1. Germline CDR1 MGHDK, CDR2 SYGVNS. V dropped 4 bases and J dropped 5; count of bases not matched to a gene: 5. The CDR3 sequence is 15 residues long. The CDR3 here is CASSGAGTGTGELFF. The CDR3 DNA reads as TGTGCCAGCAGTGGAGCCGGGACAGGGACCGGGGAGCTGTTTTTT.

The chain carries TRBV10-3 and TRBJ2-2; 7 bases map to TRBD1. The trim removed 2 bases at V and 1 base at J, leaving 7 bases unmatched. In germline, CDR1 is ENHRY, CDR2 SYGVKD. CDR3 length equals 17 residues. The CDR3 nucleotides are TGTGCCATCAGTGAGCCGGGACAGATCGAGAACACCGGGGAGCTGTTTTTT. It translates to CAISEPGQIENTGELFF.

V usage is TRBV2 and J usage is TRBJ1-2; D not resolved. Trimming stripped 7 bases from V and 5 bases from J, with 17 bases between. From germline, CDR1 is SNHLY and CDR2 FYNNEI. This CDR3 contains 14 residues. CDR3 sequence (DNA): TGTGCCAGCATAGGCCGCTCTCTCTTATATGGCTACACCTTC. Its protein product is CASIGRSLLYGYTF.

This sequence joins TRBV30 and TRBJ2-6; D gene ambiguous. V lost 0 bases to trimming and J lost 1 base, with 10 bases between them. CDR3 length: 16 amino acids. From germline, CDR1 is GTSNPN and CDR2 SVGIG (reference sequence). CDR3 DNA: TGTGCCTGGAGTGTACCCGGGCAGTCTGGGGCCAACGTCCTGACTTTC. It encodes CAWSVPGQSGANVLTF.

The chain employs TRBV4-1 and TRBJ1-1; D might be TRBD1 (6 bases). V was shortened by 0 bases and J by 1 base, with 12 bases between the two germline ends. In germline, CDR1 is MGHRA, CDR2 YSYEKL. This CDR3 region has 16 residues. In nucleotides, the CDR3 is TGCGCCAGCAGCCAAGATCTGGGGGCGGCGAACACTGAAGCTTTCTTT. This sequence encodes CASSQDLGAANTEAFF.

Concerning this clone: Other DNA sequences in this specimen translate into the identical CDR3. The genes are TRBV2 and TRBJ1-5; tentative D call: TRBD1 (6 bases). Germline assignment: CDR1 SNHLY and CDR2 FYNNEI. CDR3 length: 14 amino acids. V was shortened by 6 bases and J by 2 bases, with 11 bases between the two germline ends. CDR3 sequence: CASSSQGGNQPQHF. The CDR3 coding sequence is TGTGCCAGCAGCTCACAGGGCGGCAATCAGCCCCAGCATTTT.

Written as DNA, the CDR3 is TGTGCCAGCAGCTTGGAAATAGCCTGGAATTCACCCCTCCACTTT. It codes for CASSLEIAWNSPLHF. The chain carries TRBV5-6 and TRBJ1-6, with unresolved D. Trimming stripped 0 bases from V and 7 bases from J, with 11 bases between. Germline-derived CDR1 and CDR2 are SGHDT and YYEEEE. The CDR3 runs 15 residues.

This chain uses TRBV28 with TRBJ1-2; perhaps TRBD1 as D (6 bases). Trimming pared 4 bases from V and 5 bases from J, leaving 14 bases between. Germline V gene sequence: CDR1 MDHEN, CDR2 SYDVKM. This CDR3 is 14 amino acids long. The CDR3 sequence: CASSSGGTRYGYTF. In DNA, the CDR3 is TGTGCCAGCAGTTCCGGGGGGACAAGGTATGGCTACACCTTC.

In regard to this clone: This specimen includes other DNA sequences encoding the same CDR3. This chain uses TRBV18 with TRBJ2-3, with no clear D. This CDR3 has 14 amino acids. Between the trimmed V and J ends, which lost 3 bases and 2 bases, there was a span of 9 bases. Germline V gene sequence: CDR1 KGHSH, CDR2 LQKENI. Here the CDR3 DNA reads TGTGCCAGCTCACCTCTTGGGGACACAGATACGCAGTATTTT. It translates to CASSPLGDTDTQYF.

The chain links TRBV5-1 to TRBJ1-2; possible D gene TRBD1, 5 bases. Germline lookup yields CDR1 SGHRS and CDR2 YFSETQ. The length of the CDR3 is 14 residues. Between the trimmed V and J ends, which lost 4 bases and 2 bases, there was a span of 12 bases. The CDR3 region has the DNA TGCGCCAGCAGCCCCAACGCAGGGAACTATGGCTACACCTTC. It specifies CASSPNAGNYGYTF.

The rearrangement uses TRBV19 and TRBJ1-2; weak D call: TRBD1 (5 bases). The CDR3 sequence is 12 residues long. Germline loops: CDR1 LNHDA, CDR2 SQIVND (reference sequence). V was trimmed by 6 bases and J by 7 bases, leaving 12 bases between them. The CDR3 nucleotides are TGTGCCAGTAGCTTGTCAGGGTTTGGCTACACCTTC. Residues: CASSLSGFGYTF.